The text below deals with one T cell receptor (beta chain). Its antigen is not known. The CDR3 contains 15 residues. Germline V lookup: CDR1 LGHDT, CDR2 YNNKEL (reference sequence). V trimming: 6 bases; J trimming: 7 bases; junction bases outside the gene matches: 11. Assay used: immunoSEQ multiplex PCR; TCRdb lists only in-frame clones, some missing. The sample shows about 120,000 clones, about 90% of them seen only once. The data were obtained in a study of T cell responses to AZD1222 COVID-19 vaccine. Study observations and caveats: Reports indicate that nearly half of spike-specific TCRs are directed at unmutated variant regions. None of the repertoires were sampled until the peak T cell response had passed. Recipients of AZD1222 seropositive at baseline numbered only 6 or 7.

The specimen comprised peripheral blood, sampled 28 days after the second AZD1222 dose. V usage is TRBV3-1 (or the pseudogene TRBV3-2) and J usage is TRBJ2-2, with 7 bases fitting TRBD2. The sequence was collected from an adult who received the AZD1222 COVID-19 vaccine. The CDR3 DNA sequence: TGTGCCAGCAGTAATAAGGGGAGGGATGACGGGGAGCTGTTTTTT. Translation gives CASSNKGRDDGELFF.